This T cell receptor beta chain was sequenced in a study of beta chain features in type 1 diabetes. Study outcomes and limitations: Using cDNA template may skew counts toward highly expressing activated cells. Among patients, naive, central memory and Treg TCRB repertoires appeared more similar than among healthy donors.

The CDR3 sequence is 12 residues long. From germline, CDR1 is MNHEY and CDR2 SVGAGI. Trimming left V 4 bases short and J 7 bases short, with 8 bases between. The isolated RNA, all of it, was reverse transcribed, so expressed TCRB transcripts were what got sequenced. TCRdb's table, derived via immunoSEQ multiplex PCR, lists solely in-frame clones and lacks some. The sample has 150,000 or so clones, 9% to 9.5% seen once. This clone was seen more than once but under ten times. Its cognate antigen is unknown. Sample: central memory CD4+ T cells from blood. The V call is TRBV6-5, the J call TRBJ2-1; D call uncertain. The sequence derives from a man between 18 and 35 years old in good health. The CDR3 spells CASSSSRNEQFF. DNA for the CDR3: TGTGCCAGCAGTTCCTCCCGTAATGAGCAGTTCTTC.